Listed here are 10 T cell receptor beta chains from one sample, sequenced in a study of regulatory T cells in long-lasting Graves disease. Indicated time point: newly diagnosed GD, antithyroid drugs for less than 3 months. Researchers made the TCR library from RNA that was extracted from PBMCs. CDR3-region Arm-PCR and iRepertoire HTBI primers produced the TCR beta libraries. TCRdb analysed the multiplex PCR reads with MiXCR anew, one entry per CDR3 protein. Here the sample spans about 500,000 distinct CDR3 sequences, approximately 12% being singletons. These data are also associated with another study on T cells in Graves' hyperthyroidism and ophthalmopathy.

The material sequenced was peripheral blood mononuclear cells (PBMCs), taken at new diagnosis, from a patient treated with antithyroid drugs. These receptors were obtained from a woman in her 30s with Graves disease.

This clonotype has a count of ten or more. The chain joins TRBV28 to TRBJ1-1, with 10 bases fitting TRBD1. From germline, CDR1 is MDHEN and CDR2 SYDVKM. The junction had 14 bases not matched to a gene; V was cut back by 5 bases and J by 2 bases. This CDR3 region has 18 residues. The CDR3 bases are TGTGCCAGCAGTCACTTAGGACAGGGGGAACTTTTTAACACTGAAGCTTTCTTT. Protein sequence: CASSHLGQGELFNTEAFF.

This chain joins TRBV19 and TRBJ2-2; D could derive from TRBD1 or TRBD2 (5 bases each). Per the germline V gene, CDR1 is LNHDA and CDR2 is SQIVND (reference sequence). The CDR3 has 13 amino acids. V lost 7 bases and J 5 bases, leaving 11 bases between the germline ends. Here the CDR3 reads CASTWGRTGELFF. The DNA of the CDR3 is TGTGCCAGTACGTGGGGACGTACCGGGGAGCTGTTTTTT. Together with reference TRBV19 and TRBJ2-2, the CDR3 gives the full variable domain: DGGITQSPKYLFRKEGQNVTLSCEQNLNHDAMYWYRQDPGQGLRLIYYSQIVNDFQKGDIAEGYSVSREKKESFPLTVTSAQKNPTAFYLCASTWGRTGELFFGEGSRLTVL.

As regards this clonotype: With a much larger clone just one base away, this may be a read error. The V gene is TRBV12-3 or TRBV12-4, the J gene TRBJ2-1; D gene ambiguous. The CDR3 runs 16 residues. CDR3 DNA: TGTGCCAGCAGGAAAGAGACGCTTGTCTCCTACAATGAGCAGCTCTTC. Residues: CASRKETLVSYNEQLF.

This clonotype was seen a few times. This CDR3 is CASSLRGLADASIEQFF. The CDR3 DNA is TGTGCCAGCAGCTTACGAGGACTAGCCGATGCTTCAATCGAGCAGTTCTTC. This rearrangement joins TRBV5-6 to TRBJ2-1; 8 bases map to TRBD2. Germline CDR1 reads SGHDT; CDR2 reads YYEEEE. V dropped 2 bases and J dropped 10; count of bases not matched to a gene: 17. There are 17 residues in the CDR3.

Ten or more counts support this clonotype. The chain links TRBV27 to TRBJ1-2; no definite D call. V was pared by 5 bases and J by 4 bases, with 17 bases between. Germline CDR1 is MNHEY and CDR2 is SMNVEV (reference sequence). The CDR3 is 15 residues long. The DNA of the CDR3 is TGTGCCAGCAGTATTCAGCTCCACACTCCCTATGGCTACACCTTC. Amino acids: CASSIQLHTPYGYTF.

This clonotype was detected many times. The rearrangement links TRBV24-1 to TRBJ2-3; unclear D gene. Per the germline V gene, CDR1 is KGHDR and CDR2 is SFDVKD. V lost 4 bases, J lost 4 bases, and 11 bases lay in between. The CDR3 sequence is 14 residues long. CDR3 DNA sequence: TGTGCCACCAGTGACCCCCCAGCTGCAGATACGCAGTATTTT. This sequence encodes CATSDPPAADTQYF.

There are many counts of this clonotype. The CDR3 nucleotides are TGTGCCTGGAGTGTAATGTCTTGGGGATCCAACTATGGCTACACCTTC. Amino acid sequence: CAWSVMSWGSNYGYTF. This sequence joins TRBV30 and TRBJ1-2, with D hard to call. CDR1 GTSNPN and CDR2 SVGIG come from the germline V gene (reference sequence). V lost 0 bases and J 2 bases, leaving 16 bases between the germline ends. This CDR3 contains 16 residues. Supplemented by reference TRBV30 and TRBJ1-2, the full variable domain reads SQTIHQWPATLVQPVGSPLSLECTVEGTSNPNLYWYRQAAGRGLQLLFYSVGIGQISSEVPQNLSASRPQDRQFILSSKKLLLSDSGFYLCAWSVMSWGSNYGYTFGSGTRLTVV.

This clonotype was found many times. The rearrangement links TRBV12-3 or TRBV12-4 to TRBJ1-1; possibly TRBD1 for D (5 bases). The V end was cut by 5 bases, the J end by 0 bases, with 10 bases between. The CDR3 consists of 14 residues. The CDR3 nucleotides read TGTGCCAGCAGTAGGGGACCTCTGAACACTGAAGCTTTCTTT. Protein product: CASSRGPLNTEAFF.

The rearrangement links TRBV11-2 to TRBJ2-1; a possible D gene is TRBD1 (6 bases). This CDR3 region has 14 residues. Trimming pared 4 bases from V and 7 bases from J, leaving 14 bases between. CDR1 and CDR2 from the germline V gene are SGHAT and FQNNGV. CDR3 DNA: TGTGCCAGCAGCTATACAACAGGGTCAAATGAGCAGTTCTTC. This sequence encodes CASSYTTGSNEQFF.

This clonotype was counted at least ten times. The chain joins TRBV11-1 to TRBJ2-7; TRBD1 matches 7 bases. The V gene's germline CDR1 is SGHAT and CDR2 FQDESV (reference sequence). This CDR3 region has 15 residues. V trimming: 2 bases; J trimming: 7 bases; junction bases outside the gene matches: 11. The CDR3 loop reads CASSLFSGTVLEQYF. CDR3 DNA sequence: TGTGCCAGCAGCTTATTCTCCGGGACAGTCCTAGAGCAGTACTTC.